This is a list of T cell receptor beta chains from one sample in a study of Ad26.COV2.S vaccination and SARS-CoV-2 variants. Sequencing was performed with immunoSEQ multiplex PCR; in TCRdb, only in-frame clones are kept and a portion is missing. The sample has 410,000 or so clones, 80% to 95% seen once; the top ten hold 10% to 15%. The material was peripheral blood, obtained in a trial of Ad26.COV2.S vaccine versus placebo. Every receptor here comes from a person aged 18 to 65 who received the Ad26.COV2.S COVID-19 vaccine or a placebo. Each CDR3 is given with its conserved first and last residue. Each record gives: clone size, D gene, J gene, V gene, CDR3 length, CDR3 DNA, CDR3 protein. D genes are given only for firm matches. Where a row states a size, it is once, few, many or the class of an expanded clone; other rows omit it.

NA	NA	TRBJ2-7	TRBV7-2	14	TGTGCCAGCAGCTTAGGCGGTTTCGCCTACGAGCAGTACTTC	CASSLGGFAYEQYF
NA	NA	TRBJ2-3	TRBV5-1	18	TGCGCCAGCAGCTTGGCCGGGGCCCTAGCGTTAAGAACAGATACGCAGTATTTT	CASSLAGALALRTDTQYF
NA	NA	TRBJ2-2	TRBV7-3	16	TGTGCCAGCAGCTTAACATTCCGGGGAGAGACCGGGGAGCTGTTTTTT	CASSLTFRGETGELFF
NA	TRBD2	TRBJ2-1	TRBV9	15	TGTGCCAGCAGCGTAGGGACTAGCGGAGGCAATGAGCAGTTCTTC	CASSVGTSGGNEQFF
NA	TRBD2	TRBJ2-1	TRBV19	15	TGTGCCAGTAGTACGACTAGCGGGAGAGAAAATGAGCAGTTCTTC	CASSTTSGRENEQFF
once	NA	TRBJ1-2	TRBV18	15	TGTGCCAGCTCATTACGGGGACAAGCTAACTATGGCTACACCTTC	CASSLRGQANYGYTF
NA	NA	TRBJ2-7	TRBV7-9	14	TGTGCCAGCAGCTTGTCGGGGCAGGGTAACGAGCAGTACTTC	CASSLSGQGNEQYF
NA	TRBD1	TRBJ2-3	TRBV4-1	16	TGCGCCAGCAGCCCGAACCGGGACAGAAGCACAGATACGCAGTATTTT	CASSPNRDRSTDTQYF
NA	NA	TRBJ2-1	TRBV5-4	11	TGTGCCAGCAGCCTCTACAATGAGCAGTTCTTC	CASSLYNEQFF
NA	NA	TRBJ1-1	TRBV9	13	TGTGCCAGCAGCGTACACGGGAACACTGAAGCTTTCTTT	CASSVHGNTEAFF
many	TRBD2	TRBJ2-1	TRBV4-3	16	TGCGCCAGCAGCCAAGAGGGACTAGGGCCATACAATGAGCAGTTCTTC	CASSQEGLGPYNEQFF
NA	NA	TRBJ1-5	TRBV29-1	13	TGCAGCGTTGGGACGGCATTGAATCAGCCCCAGCATTTT	CSVGTALNQPQHF
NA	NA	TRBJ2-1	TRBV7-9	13	TGTGCCAGCAGCCCATGGTGGTCTAATGAGCAGTTCTTC	CASSPWWSNEQFF
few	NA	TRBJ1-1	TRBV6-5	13	TGTGCCAGCACTCCTAGGGGGTACACTGAAGCTTTCTTT	CASTPRGYTEAFF
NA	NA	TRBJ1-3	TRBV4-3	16	TGCGCCAGCAGCCAAGATCGAGGGTCCTCTGGAAACACCATATATTTT	CASSQDRGSSGNTIYF
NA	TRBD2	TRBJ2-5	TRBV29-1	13	TGCAGCGTTGCGGGGGGGGTCCAAGAGACCCAGTACTTC	CSVAGGVQETQYF
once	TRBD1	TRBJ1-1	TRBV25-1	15	TGTGCCAGCAGTGAACCGGGACAGATGAACACTGAAGCTTTCTTT	CASSEPGQMNTEAFF
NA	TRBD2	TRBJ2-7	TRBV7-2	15	TGTGCCAGCAGCCGGACTAGCGGGACTCCGGGGGAGCAGTACTTC	CASSRTSGTPGEQYF
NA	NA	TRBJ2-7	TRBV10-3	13	TGTGCCAACAGCCGGGACCAGTCCTACGAGCAGTACTTC	CANSRDQSYEQYF
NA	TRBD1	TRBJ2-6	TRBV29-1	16	TGCAGCGTTCTCGGAAGGACAGGCTCTGGGGCCAACGTCCTGACTTTC	CSVLGRTGSGANVLTF
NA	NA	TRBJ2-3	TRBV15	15	TGTGCCACCAGCAGAGAGGCGCCGGGGACAGATACGCAGTATTTT	CATSREAPGTDTQYF
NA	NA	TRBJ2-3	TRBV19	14	TGTGCCAGTAGTGGAGAAGGTTGGCGAGATACGCAGTATTTT	CASSGEGWRDTQYF
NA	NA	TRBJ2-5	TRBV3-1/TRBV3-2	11	TGTGCCAGCAGCCTAGAAGAGACCCAGTACTTC	CASSLEETQYF
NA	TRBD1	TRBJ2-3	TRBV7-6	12	TGTGCCACGGACAGGGGTAGAGGTACGCAGTATTTT	CATDRGRGTQYF
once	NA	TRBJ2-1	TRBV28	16	TGTGCCAGCAGTCTTTCCCCGGCAAGCTCCTACAATGAGCAGTTCTTC	CASSLSPASSYNEQFF
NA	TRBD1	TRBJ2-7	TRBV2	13	TGTGCCAGCCTGGAGGACAGGGACTACGAGCAGTACTTC	CASLEDRDYEQYF
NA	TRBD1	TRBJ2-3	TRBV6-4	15	TGTGCCAGCAGCCGCGGACAGGGGCGCACAGATACGCAGTATTTT	CASSRGQGRTDTQYF
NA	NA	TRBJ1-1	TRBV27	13	TGTGCCAGCAGCCTGACAGTCGACACTGAAGCTTTCTTT	CASSLTVDTEAFF
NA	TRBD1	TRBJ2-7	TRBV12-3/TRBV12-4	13	TGTGCCAGCAGCGGGACAGGCTATTACGAGCAGTACTTC	CASSGTGYYEQYF
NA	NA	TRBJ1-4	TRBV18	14	TGTGCCAGCTCACCTGGGACAACTAATGAAAAACTGTTTTTT	CASSPGTTNEKLFF
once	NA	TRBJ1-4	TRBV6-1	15	TGTGCCAGCAGTGATCGCAGCCTAACTAATGAAAAACTGTTTTTT	CASSDRSLTNEKLFF
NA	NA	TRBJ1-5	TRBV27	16	TGTGCCAGCAGTTTATCGGGCGTTTGGGGGAATCAGCCCCAGCATTTT	CASSLSGVWGNQPQHF
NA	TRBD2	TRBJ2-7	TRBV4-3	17	TGCGCCAGCAGCCAAGATAAGTCGACTAGCGGTAGCTACGAGCAGTACTTC	CASSQDKSTSGSYEQYF
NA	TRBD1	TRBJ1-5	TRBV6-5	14	TGTGCCACCCGAACTCAGGGGGGTACACAGCCCCAGCATTTT	CATRTQGGTQPQHF
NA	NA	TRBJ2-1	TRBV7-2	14	TGTGCCAGCAGCCCGAGAGGCATTCACAATGAGCAGTTCTTC	CASSPRGIHNEQFF
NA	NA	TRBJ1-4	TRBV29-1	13	TGCAGCGTAGGGTCCTCTCCAATGGAAAAACTGTTTTTT	CSVGSSPMEKLFF
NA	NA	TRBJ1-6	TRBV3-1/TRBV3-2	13	TGTGCCAGCAGTCCATTTGGAGATTCACCCCTCCACTTT	CASSPFGDSPLHF
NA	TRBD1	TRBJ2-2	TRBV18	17	TGTGCCAGCTCACCCGACGGGACAGGGGGGAACACCGGGGAGCTGTTTTTT	CASSPDGTGGNTGELFF
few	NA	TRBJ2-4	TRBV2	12	TGTGCCAGCAGTGAACACCTAAACATTCAGTACTTC	CASSEHLNIQYF
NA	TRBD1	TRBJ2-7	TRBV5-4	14	TGTGCCAGCAGCCTCCGGGGACAGTCCTACGAGCAGTACTTC	CASSLRGQSYEQYF
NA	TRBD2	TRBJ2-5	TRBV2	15	TGTGCCAGCAGTGAACTTGCGGGAGGACGAGAGACCCAGTACTTC	CASSELAGGRETQYF